This TCR beta chain was captured in a study of T cell responses to AZD1222 COVID-19 vaccine. Sequenced by immunoSEQ multiplex PCR; TCRdb stores in-frame clones only, minus some. The data hold over 45,000 clones, with 70% to 90% observed a single time. This TCR derives from an adult who received the AZD1222 COVID-19 vaccine. The sample consisted of peripheral blood, taken 28 days after the second AZD1222 dose.

The DNA for the CDR3 is TGTGCCAGCAGCAAAGCAGGGATGGGCTCAATATCGGGGGCTTTCTTT. Amino acids: CASSKAGMGSISGAFF. The chain combines TRBV21-1 with TRBJ1-1. TRBV21-1 is an annotated pseudogene. The CDR3 runs 16 residues.